This entry is about one T cell receptor beta chain. Its cognate antigen is unknown. This sample was included in a study of shared clonotypes between healthy human individuals. Points from the study as a whole: The study found lower generation probabilities in non-shared clonotypes than in those shared by all four donors. In general, naive subsets displayed greater estimated richness than memory subsets did.

V lost 6 bases and J lost 10, with 15 bases in between. The CDR3 runs to 12 residues. Germline lookup yields CDR1 SNHLY and CDR2 FYNNEI. The study separated CD4+ cells into CD45RA+ naive and CD45RA-negative memory subsets. In the sorted-subset replicate PCRs, 150 to 200 ng DNA, 30,000 or so T cell genomes, was used. Clones were read by immunoSEQ multiplex PCR, and TCRdb kept only the in-frame ones, dropping some. The repertoire consists of millions of clones, with more than 85% occurring once and the leading ten covering 0.39%. The TCR originated in a man aged 18 to 29 in good health. Some clones in this sample may be carry-over from other donors' samples. The chain employs TRBV2 and TRBJ2-5, with D tentatively TRBD1 or TRBD2 (5 bases each). The sequenced sample was naive CD4+ T cells from PBMCs. Subset: CD45RA+ positively selected. Written as DNA, the CDR3 is TGTGCCAGCAGAGGGGACCAGGTATACCAGTACTTC. Amino acid sequence: CASRGDQVYQYF.